This T cell receptor (beta chain) was recorded in a study of cytomegalovirus exposure and HLA in healthy donors. A word on this clone: Antigen unknown.

This CDR3 is built from 15 residues. Germline trimming cut 5 bases from V and 4 bases from J; bases unmatched to any gene: 11. Germline CDR1 reads SEHNR; CDR2 reads FQNEAQ (reference sequence). Profiling relied on immunoSEQ multiplex PCR, and the TCRdb table lists in-frame clones only, not all of them. The sample holds tens of thousands of clones; approximately 95% are singletons and the top ten take approximately 3.4%. Notes on the study in general: Associated with cytomegalovirus, according to the listing, were 150 to 200 TCR beta chains. Many donors carried some public TCRs, although rarity characterized most TCR sequences. Reports credit the classifier with highly specific, highly sensitive diagnosis of cytomegalovirus status.

The rearrangement joins TRBV7-9 to TRBJ2-7, with 7 bases aligning to TRBD2. The specimen was PBMCs. The sequence derives from a young woman in good health and CMV-seropositive. CDR3 DNA sequence: TGTGCCAGCAGCCAAGGGCCCGGGAGGCGTTACGAGCAGTACTTC. The encoded protein is CASSQGPGRRYEQYF. Full variable domain (outside the CDR3, taken from reference TRBV7-9 and TRBJ2-7): DTGVSQNPRHKITKRGQNVTFRCDPISEHNRLYWYRQTLGQGPEFLTYFQNEAQLEKSRLLSDRFSAERPKGSFSTLEIQRTEQGDSAMYLCASSQGPGRRYEQYFGPGTRLTVT.